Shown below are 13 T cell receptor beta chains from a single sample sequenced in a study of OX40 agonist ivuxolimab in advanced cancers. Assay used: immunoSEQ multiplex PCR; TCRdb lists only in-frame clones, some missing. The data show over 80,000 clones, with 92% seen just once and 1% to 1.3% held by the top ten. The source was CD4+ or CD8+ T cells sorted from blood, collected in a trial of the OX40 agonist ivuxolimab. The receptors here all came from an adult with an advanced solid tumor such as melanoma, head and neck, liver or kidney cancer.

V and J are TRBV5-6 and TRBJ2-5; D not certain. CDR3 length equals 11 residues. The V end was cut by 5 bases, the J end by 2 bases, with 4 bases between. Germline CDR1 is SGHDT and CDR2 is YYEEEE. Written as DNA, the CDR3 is TGTGCCAGCAGGAAACAAGAGACCCAGTACTTC. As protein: CASRKQETQYF.

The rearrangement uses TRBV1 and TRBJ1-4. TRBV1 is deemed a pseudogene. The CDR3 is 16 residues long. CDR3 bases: TGCACCAGCAGCCAAGTAGCGCCTGCAACTAATGAAAAACTGTTTTTT. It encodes CTSSQVAPATNEKLFF.

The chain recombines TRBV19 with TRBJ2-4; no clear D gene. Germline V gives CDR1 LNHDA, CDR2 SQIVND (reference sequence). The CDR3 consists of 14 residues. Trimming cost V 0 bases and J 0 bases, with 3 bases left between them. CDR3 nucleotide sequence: TGTGCCAGTAGTATAGAGGGAGCCAAAAACATTCAGTACTTC. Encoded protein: CASSIEGAKNIQYF.

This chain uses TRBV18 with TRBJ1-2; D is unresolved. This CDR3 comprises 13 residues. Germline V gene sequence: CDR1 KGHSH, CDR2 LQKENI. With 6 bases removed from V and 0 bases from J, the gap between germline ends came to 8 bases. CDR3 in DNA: TGTGCCAGCTCCCAGTACCCTAACTATGGCTACACCTTC. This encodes CASSQYPNYGYTF.

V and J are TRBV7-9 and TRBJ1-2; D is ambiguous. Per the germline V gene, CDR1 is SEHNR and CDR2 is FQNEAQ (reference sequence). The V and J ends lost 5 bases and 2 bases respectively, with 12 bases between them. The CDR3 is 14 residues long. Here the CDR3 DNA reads TGTGCCAGCAGCAGGACGGACGTCAACTATGGCTACACCTTC. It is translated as CASSRTDVNYGYTF.

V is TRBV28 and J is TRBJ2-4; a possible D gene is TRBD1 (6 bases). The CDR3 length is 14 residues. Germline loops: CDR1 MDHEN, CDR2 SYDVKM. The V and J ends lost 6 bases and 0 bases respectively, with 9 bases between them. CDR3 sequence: CASSGQLAKNIQYF. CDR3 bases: TGTGCCAGCAGCGGACAGCTAGCCAAAAACATTCAGTACTTC. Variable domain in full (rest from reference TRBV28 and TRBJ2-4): DVKVTQSSRYLVKRTGEKVFLECVQDMDHENMFWYRQDPGLGLRLIYFSYDVKMKEKGDIPEGYSVSREKKERFSLILESASTNQTSMYLCASSGQLAKNIQYFGAGTRLSVL.

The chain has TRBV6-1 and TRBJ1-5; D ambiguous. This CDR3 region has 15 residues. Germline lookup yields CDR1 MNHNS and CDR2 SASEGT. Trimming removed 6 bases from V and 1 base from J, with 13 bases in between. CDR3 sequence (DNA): TGTGCCAGCAGGTTCCTCTCTTTGAGCAATCAGCCCCAGCATTTT. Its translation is CASRFLSLSNQPQHF.

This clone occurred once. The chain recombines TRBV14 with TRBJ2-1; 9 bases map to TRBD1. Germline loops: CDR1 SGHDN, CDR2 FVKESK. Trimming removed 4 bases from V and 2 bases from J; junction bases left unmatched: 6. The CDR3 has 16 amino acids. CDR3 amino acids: CASSPTRDRAYNEQFF. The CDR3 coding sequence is TGTGCCAGCAGCCCCACGCGGGACAGGGCCTACAATGAGCAGTTCTTC.

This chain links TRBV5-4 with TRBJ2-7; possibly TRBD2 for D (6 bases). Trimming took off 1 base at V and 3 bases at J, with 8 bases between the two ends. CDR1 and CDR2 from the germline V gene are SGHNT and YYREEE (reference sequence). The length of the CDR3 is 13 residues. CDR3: CASSLIGSYEQYF. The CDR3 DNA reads TGTGCCAGCAGCTTGATCGGGAGCTACGAGCAGTACTTC.

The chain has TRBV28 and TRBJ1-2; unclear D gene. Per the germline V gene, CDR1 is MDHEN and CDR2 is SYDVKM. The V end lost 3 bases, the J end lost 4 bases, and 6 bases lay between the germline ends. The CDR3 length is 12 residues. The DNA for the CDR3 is TGTGCCAGCAGTTTGGCACTCTATGGCTACACCTTC. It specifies CASSLALYGYTF.

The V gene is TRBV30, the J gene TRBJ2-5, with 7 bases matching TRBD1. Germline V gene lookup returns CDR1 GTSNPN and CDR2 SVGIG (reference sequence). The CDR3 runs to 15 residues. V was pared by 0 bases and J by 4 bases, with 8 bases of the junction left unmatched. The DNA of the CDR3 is TGTGCCTGGAGTGTACAGGGGCTTCAGGGAGAGACCCAGTACTTC. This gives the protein CAWSVQGLQGETQYF.

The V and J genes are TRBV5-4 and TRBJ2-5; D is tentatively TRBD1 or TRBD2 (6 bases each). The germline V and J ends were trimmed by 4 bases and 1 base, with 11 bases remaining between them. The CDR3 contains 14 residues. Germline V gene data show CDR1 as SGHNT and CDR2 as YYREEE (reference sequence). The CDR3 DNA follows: TGTGCCAGCAGCCTCGGAGGGGGCCAAGAGACCCAGTACTTC. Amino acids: CASSLGGGQETQYF.

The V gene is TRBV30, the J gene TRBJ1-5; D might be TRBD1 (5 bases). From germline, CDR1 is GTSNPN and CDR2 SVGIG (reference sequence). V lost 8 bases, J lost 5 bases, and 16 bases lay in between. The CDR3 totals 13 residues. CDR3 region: CALERGGDQPQHF. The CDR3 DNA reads TGTGCCCTGGAACGGGGGGGGGATCAGCCCCAGCATTTT.